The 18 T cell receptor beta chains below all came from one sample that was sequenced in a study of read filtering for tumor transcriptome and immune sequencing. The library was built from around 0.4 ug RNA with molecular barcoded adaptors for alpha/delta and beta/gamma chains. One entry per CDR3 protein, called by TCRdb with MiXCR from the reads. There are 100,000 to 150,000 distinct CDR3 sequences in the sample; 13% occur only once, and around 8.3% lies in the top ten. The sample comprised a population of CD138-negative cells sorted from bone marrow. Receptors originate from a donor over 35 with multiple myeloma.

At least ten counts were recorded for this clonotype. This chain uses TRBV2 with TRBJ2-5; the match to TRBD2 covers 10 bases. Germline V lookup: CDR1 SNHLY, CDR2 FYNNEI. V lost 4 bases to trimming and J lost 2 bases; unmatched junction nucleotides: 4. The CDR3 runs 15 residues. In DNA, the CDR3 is TGTGCCAGCAGTGGCCGAGCGGGAGGGCAAGAGACCCAGTACTTC. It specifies CASSGRAGGQETQYF.

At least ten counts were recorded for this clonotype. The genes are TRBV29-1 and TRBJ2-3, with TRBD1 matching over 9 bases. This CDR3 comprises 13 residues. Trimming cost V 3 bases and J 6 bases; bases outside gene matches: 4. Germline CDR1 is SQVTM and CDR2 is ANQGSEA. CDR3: CSVDRDRDDTQYF. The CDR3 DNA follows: TGCAGCGTTGATAGGGACAGGGACGATACGCAGTATTTT.

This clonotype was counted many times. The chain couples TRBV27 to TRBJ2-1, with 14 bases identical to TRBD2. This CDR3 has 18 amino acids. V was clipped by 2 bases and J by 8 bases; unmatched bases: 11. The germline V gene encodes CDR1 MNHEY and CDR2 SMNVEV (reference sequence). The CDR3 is CASSLNLRLAGGIDEQFF. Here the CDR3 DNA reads TGTGCCAGCAGTTTAAATTTGAGACTAGCGGGAGGGATAGATGAGCAGTTCTTC.

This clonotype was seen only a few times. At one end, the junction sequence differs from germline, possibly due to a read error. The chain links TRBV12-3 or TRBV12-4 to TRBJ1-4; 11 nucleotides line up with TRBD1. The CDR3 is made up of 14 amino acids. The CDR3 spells CASSGQGAFEKLCF. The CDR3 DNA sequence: TGTGCCAGTAGTGGACAGGGGGCTTTTGAAAAACTGTGTTTT.

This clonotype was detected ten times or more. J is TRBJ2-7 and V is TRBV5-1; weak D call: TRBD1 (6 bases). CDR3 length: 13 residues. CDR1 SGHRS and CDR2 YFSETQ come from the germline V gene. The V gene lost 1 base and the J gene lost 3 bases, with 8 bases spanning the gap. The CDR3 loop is CASSLPGDYEQYF. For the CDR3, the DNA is TGCGCCAGCAGCTTGCCAGGGGACTACGAGCAGTACTTC.

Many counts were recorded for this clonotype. The CDR3 sequence: CSARDVDQPQHF. In DNA form, the CDR3 reads TGCAGTGCTAGAGACGTGGATCAGCCCCAGCATTTT. The chain links TRBV20-1 to TRBJ1-5; no clear D gene. Germline V gene sequence: CDR1 DFQATT, CDR2 SNEGSKA (reference sequence). The CDR3 covers 12 residues. V was trimmed by 0 bases and J by 5 bases, leaving 5 bases between them.

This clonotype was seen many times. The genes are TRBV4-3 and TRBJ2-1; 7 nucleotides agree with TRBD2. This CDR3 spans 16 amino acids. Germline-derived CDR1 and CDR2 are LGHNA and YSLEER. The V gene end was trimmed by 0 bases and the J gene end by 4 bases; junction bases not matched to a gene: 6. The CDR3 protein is CASSQEPAGSYNEQFF. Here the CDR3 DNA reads TGCGCCAGCAGCCAAGAACCAGCGGGAAGTTACAATGAGCAGTTCTTC.

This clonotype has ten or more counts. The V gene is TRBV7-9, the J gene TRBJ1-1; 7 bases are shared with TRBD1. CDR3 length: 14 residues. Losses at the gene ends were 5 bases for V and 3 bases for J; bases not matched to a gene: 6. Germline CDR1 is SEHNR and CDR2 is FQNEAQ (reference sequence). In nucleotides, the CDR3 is TGTGCCAGCAGCCCAGGGGGAAGCGACACTGAAGCTTTCTTT. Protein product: CASSPGGSDTEAFF.

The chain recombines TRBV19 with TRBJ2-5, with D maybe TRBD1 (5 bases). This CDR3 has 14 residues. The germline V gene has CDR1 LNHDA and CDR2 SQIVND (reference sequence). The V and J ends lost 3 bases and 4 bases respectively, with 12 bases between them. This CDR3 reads CASSIGAWIETQYF. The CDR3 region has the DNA TGTGCCAGTAGTATTGGGGCTTGGATAGAGACCCAGTACTTC.

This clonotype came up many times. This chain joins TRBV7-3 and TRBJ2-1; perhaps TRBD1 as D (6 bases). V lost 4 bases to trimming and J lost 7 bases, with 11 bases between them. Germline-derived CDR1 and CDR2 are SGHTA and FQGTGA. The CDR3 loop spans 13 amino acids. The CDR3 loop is CASSSEGTNEQFF. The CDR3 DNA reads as TGTGCCAGCAGCTCAGAAGGGACAAATGAGCAGTTCTTC.

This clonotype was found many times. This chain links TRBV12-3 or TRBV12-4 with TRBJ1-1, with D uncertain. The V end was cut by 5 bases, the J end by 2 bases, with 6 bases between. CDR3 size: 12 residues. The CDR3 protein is CASSAANTEAFF. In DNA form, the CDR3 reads TGTGCCAGCAGTGCGGCTAACACTGAAGCTTTCTTT.

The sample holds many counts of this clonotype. The CDR3 sequence: CASSPGRISYNEQFF. CDR3 nucleotides: TGTGCCAGCAGTCCCGGGAGGATATCCTACAATGAGCAGTTCTTC. This chain connects TRBV12-3 or TRBV12-4 to TRBJ2-1; 7 positions agree with TRBD2. CDR3 length: 15 residues. V trimming: 5 bases; J trimming: 1 base; junction bases outside the gene matches: 5.

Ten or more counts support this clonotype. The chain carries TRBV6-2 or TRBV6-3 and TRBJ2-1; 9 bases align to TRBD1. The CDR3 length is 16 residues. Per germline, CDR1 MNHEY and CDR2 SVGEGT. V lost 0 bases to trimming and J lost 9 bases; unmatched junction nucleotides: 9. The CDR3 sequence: CASSYSVGQGQFEQFF. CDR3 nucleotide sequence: TGTGCCAGCAGTTACTCTGTGGGACAGGGTCAATTTGAGCAGTTCTTC.

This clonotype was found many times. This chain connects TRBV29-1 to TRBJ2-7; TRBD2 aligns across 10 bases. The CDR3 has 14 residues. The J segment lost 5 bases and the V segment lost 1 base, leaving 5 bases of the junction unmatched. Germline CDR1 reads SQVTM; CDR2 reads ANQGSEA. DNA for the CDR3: TGCAGCGTTGAAGGTCTAGCGGGAGTACACGAGCAGTACTTC. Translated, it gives CSVEGLAGVHEQYF.

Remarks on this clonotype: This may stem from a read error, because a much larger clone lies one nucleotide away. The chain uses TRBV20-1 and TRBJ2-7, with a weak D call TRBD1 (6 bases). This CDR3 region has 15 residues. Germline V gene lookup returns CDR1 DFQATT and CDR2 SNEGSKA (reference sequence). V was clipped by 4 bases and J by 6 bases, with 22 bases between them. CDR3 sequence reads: CSAIDGVGAKAEQYF. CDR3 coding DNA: TGCAGTGCTATAGATGGGGTGGGGGCGAAGGCCGAGCAGTACTTC.

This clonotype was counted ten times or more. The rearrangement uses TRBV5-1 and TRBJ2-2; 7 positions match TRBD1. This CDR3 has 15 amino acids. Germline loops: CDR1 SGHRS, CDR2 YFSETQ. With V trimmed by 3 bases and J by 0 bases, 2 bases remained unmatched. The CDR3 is CASSSTGPNTGELFF. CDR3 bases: TGCGCCAGCAGCTCGACAGGGCCGAACACCGGGGAGCTGTTTTTT.

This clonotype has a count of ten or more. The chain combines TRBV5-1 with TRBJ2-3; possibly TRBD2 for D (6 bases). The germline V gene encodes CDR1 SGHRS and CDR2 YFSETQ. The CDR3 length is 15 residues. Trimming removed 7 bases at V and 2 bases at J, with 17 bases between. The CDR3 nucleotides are TGCGCCAGCCGGAGGCCTAGCGAGTACACAGATACGCAGTATTTT. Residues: CASRRPSEYTDTQYF.

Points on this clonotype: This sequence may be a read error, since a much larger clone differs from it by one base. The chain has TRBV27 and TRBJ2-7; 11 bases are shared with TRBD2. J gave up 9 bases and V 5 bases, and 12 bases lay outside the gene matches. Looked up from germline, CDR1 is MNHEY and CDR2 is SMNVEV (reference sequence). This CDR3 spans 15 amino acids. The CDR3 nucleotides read TGTGCCAGCAGTCCCCTACTAGCGGGAGCCCACGGGCAGTACTTC. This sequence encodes CASSPLLAGAHGQYF.